This T cell receptor beta chain was retrieved from a study of shared clonotypes between healthy human individuals. Study outcomes and limitations: Around 5% of naive CD4 clonotypes were shared across a few donors.

For every subset, genomic DNA was evenly distributed across several immunoSEQ plates. In the authors' methods: Junction-only immunoSEQ sequences carried no quality scores, so filtering differed. The assay was immunoSEQ multiplex PCR, and TCRdb's table has in-frame clones only and misses some. V and J calls and clone size are as listed in that table; D and trimming were resolved from the DNA. The sample contains 2 million or so clones, approximately 94% of which appear only once. Comments on this clone: What it recognizes is unknown. The identical CDR3 is also encoded by other nucleotide sequences in the sample.

The naive CD8 fraction comprised CD45RO-negative cells positively selected for CCR7 and excluded terminally differentiated effector memory CD45RA+ cells. The CDR3 runs to 14 residues. The germline V and J ends were trimmed by 0 bases and 0 bases, with 3 bases remaining between them. CDR1 is MGHRA, CDR2 YSYEKL, per germline. The source is a man aged 18 to 29 in good health. The J gene is TRBJ1-5, the V gene TRBV4-1; D is unresolved. Source material: naive CD8+ T cells sorted from blood. CDR3 DNA: TGCGCCAGCAGCCAAGAGGGTAGCAATCAGCCCCAGCATTTT. It encodes CASSQEGSNQPQHF.